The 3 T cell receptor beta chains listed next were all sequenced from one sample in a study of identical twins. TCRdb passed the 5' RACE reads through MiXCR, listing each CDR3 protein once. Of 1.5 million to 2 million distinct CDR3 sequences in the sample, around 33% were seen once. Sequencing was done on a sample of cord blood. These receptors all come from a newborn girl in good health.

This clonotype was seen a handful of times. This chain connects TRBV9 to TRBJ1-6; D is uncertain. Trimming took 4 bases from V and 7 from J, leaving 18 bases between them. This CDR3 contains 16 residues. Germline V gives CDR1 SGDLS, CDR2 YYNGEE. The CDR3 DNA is TGTGCCAGCAGCCCATCAAGTGAAAGGAGGAATTCACCCCTCCACTTT. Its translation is CASSPSSERRNSPLHF. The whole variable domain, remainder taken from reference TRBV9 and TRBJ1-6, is DSGVTQTPKHLITATGQRVTLRCSPRSGDLSVYWYQQSLDQGLQFLIQYYNGEERAKGNILERFSAQQFPDLHSELNLSSLELGDSALYFCASSPSSERRNSPLHFGNGTRLTVT.

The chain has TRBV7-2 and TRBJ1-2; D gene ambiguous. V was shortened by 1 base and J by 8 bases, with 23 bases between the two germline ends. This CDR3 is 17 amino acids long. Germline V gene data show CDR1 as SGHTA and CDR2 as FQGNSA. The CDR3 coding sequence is TGTGCCAGCAGCTTAGAAAAGGGCCTCACGATATCTCGAGGCTACACCTTC. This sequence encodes CASSLEKGLTISRGYTF.

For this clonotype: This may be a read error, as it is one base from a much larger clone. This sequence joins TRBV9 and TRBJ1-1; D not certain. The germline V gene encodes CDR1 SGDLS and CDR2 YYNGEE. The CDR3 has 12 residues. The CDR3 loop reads CASNVGNTEAFF. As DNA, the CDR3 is TGTGCCAGCAACGTAGGGAACACTGAAGCTTTCTTT.